This TCR beta chain was identified in a study of shared clonotypes between healthy human individuals. With 5 bases clipped from V and 1 base from J, the junction kept 2 bases outside the gene matches. The CDR3 has 15 residues. CDR1 is SGHTA, CDR2 FQGTGA, per germline. Details on this clone: The antigen remains undetermined.

Sorted-subset replicate PCR reactions contained approximately 190 ng DNA, corresponding to 29,000 or so T cell genomes. TCRdb's copy holds only in-frame clones and misses some; the assay was immunoSEQ multiplex PCR. Altogether under 2.5 million clones are present, around 93% being singletons, with the ten largest covering about 0.41%. Whole-study findings and limits: Generation probabilities were higher for clonotypes shared across all four sorted-subset donors than for unshared ones.

This rearrangement joins TRBV7-3 to TRBJ2-1; the match to TRBD1 covers 10 bases. The sequence came from a man aged 18 to 30 in good health. Some clones in this sample may be carry-over from other donors' samples. The sample comprised naive CD4+ T cells from PBMCs. Subset of the sample: CD45RA+ positively selected. DNA of the CDR3: TGTGCCAGCAGCGGGGGACAGGGGTCCTACAATGAGCAGTTCTTC. This codes for CASSGGQGSYNEQFF.